Listed below are T cell receptor beta chains from one sample, sequenced in a study of somatic mutations in cytotoxic T cells in rheumatoid arthritis. Profiled with immunoSEQ multiplex PCR; TCRdb holds only in-frame clones, not every one. This table has 6,500 to 10,000 clones, approximately 71% appearing once. The material sequenced was CD8+ T cells sorted from blood. These receptors were collected from a woman between 45 and 60 years old in good health. Both conserved end residues are part of each CDR3. The D gene is left open where the match is weak. The size of a clone is reported for some rows only, either as once, few or many, or as a class for expanded clones.

D	size	J	V	CDR3	DNA
NA	NA	TRBJ1-5	TRBV27	CASSSTDNQPQHF	TGTGCCAGCAGTTCGACAGACAATCAGCCCCAGCATTTT
TRBD2	NA	TRBJ2-1	TRBV30	CAWSVSSGDYNEQFF	TGTGCCTGGAGTGTCTCTAGCGGAGACTACAATGAGCAGTTCTTC
NA	NA	TRBJ2-7	TRBV4-3	CASSQDWSVSYEQYF	TGCGCCAGCAGCCAAGATTGGTCAGTAAGCTACGAGCAGTACTTC
NA	NA	TRBJ2-7	TRBV29-1	CSVETRAQYPYEQYF	TGCAGCGTGGAGACGAGGGCACAGTACCCCTACGAGCAGTACTTC
NA	NA	TRBJ1-3	TRBV7-2	CASSLASRTVGGNTIYF	TGTGCCAGCAGCTTAGCGAGTAGGACAGTGGGGGGAAACACCATATATTTT
TRBD1	few	TRBJ2-7	TRBV5-1	CASSLGTGEDEQYF	TGCGCCAGCAGCTTGGGGACAGGGGAGGACGAGCAGTACTTC
NA	NA	TRBJ1-5	TRBV27	CASSMTDTLGQPQHF	TGTGCCAGCAGTATGACGGACACTCTCGGTCAGCCCCAGCATTTT
TRBD2	few	TRBJ2-7	TRBV18	CASSPNRGVPSYEQYF	TGTGCCAGCTCACCAAATCGGGGGGTCCCCTCCTACGAGCAGTACTTC
NA	NA	TRBJ1-1	TRBV13	CASSLDMNTEAFF	TGTGCCAGCAGTTTAGACATGAACACTGAAGCTTTCTTT
TRBD1	NA	TRBJ2-7	TRBV7-9	CASSYSTGGSYEQYF	TGTGCCAGCAGTTATTCGACAGGGGGCTCCTACGAGCAGTACTTC
NA	NA	TRBJ2-7	TRBV6-6	CASSFGGLTYEQYF	TGTGCCAGCAGTTTCGGCGGGTTGACTTACGAGCAGTACTTC
TRBD1	NA	TRBJ2-7	TRBV2	CASSGPGQLTYEQYF	TGTGCCAGCAGTGGTCCGGGACAGCTTACCTACGAGCAGTACTTC
NA	NA	TRBJ1-1	TRBV10-3	CAISEETPNTEAFF	TGTGCCATCAGTGAGGAGACACCGAACACTGAAGCTTTCTTT
NA	large	TRBJ2-7	TRBV9	CASSVEGQSSYEQYF	TGTGCCAGCAGCGTAGAGGGACAAAGCTCCTACGAGCAGTACTTC
NA	NA	TRBJ1-1	TRBV4-2	CASSQPGGSTEAFF	TGTGCCAGCAGCCAACCCGGTGGGAGCACTGAAGCTTTCTTT
TRBD1	NA	TRBJ2-7	TRBV5-6	CASRRTGTGDYEQYF	TGTGCCAGCAGGCGGACCGGGACAGGGGACTACGAGCAGTACTTC
TRBD2	NA	TRBJ2-1	TRBV5-1	CASSPGLAGEIHNEQFF	TGCGCCAGCAGCCCAGGACTAGCGGGGGAGATTCACAATGAGCAGTTCTTC
TRBD2	NA	TRBJ2-1	TRBV27	CASSTLSGGAYNEQFF	TGTGCCAGCAGCACCCTTAGCGGGGGGGCCTACAATGAGCAGTTCTTC
TRBD1	NA	TRBJ2-7	TRBV4-1	CASSQGTGEYEQYF	TGCGCCAGCAGCCAAGGGACAGGGGAGTACGAGCAGTACTTC
NA	NA	TRBJ2-7	TRBV9	CASSVVPGDEQYF	TGTGCCAGCAGCGTAGTTCCGGGGGACGAGCAGTACTTC
NA	NA	TRBJ1-4	TRBV5-6	CASSLQGSPAKLFF	TGTGCCAGCAGCCTACAGGGATCTCCCGCGAAACTGTTTTTT
NA	NA	TRBJ1-1	TRBV27	CASSLTPSRVLWNTEAFF	TGTGCCAGCAGTTTGACCCCCAGCAGGGTATTATGGAACACTGAAGCTTTCTTT
TRBD1	NA	TRBJ2-7	TRBV5-5	CASSGTGWEQYF	TGTGCCAGCAGCGGGACAGGGTGGGAGCAGTACTTC
NA	NA	TRBJ2-5	TRBV5-1	CASRQDRQETQYF	TGCGCCAGCAGGCAGGACAGACAAGAGACCCAGTACTTC
TRBD2	NA	TRBJ2-7	TRBV27	CASSLSGGVHEQYF	TGTGCCAGCAGTCTTAGCGGGGGAGTACACGAGCAGTACTTC
TRBD1	NA	TRBJ1-1	TRBV5-6	CASSLGQGVWEAFF	TGTGCCAGCAGCCTCGGACAGGGGGTTTGGGAAGCTTTCTTT
NA	NA	TRBJ2-7	TRBV5-1	CASSLVGEGYEQYF	TGCGCCAGCAGCTTGGTCGGGGAAGGCTACGAGCAGTACTTC
TRBD2	NA	TRBJ2-3	TRBV5-6	CASSLMGLGLEKDSDTQYF	TGTGCCAGCAGCTTGATGGGACTCGGACTAGAGAAGGATTCAGATACGCAGTATTTT
NA	NA	TRBJ2-7	TRBV27	CASTPDSCFSYEQYF	TGTGCCAGCACCCCGGACAGTTGCTTCTCCTACGAGCAGTACTTC
TRBD1	NA	TRBJ2-7	TRBV11-2	CASSLGPGTGVFEQYF	TGTGCCAGCAGCTTAGGCCCCGGGACAGGGGTGTTCGAGCAGTACTTC
TRBD1	NA	TRBJ2-5	TRBV27	CASRTTGGEETQYF	TGTGCCAGCAGGACGACAGGGGGCGAGGAGACCCAGTACTTC
NA	NA	TRBJ1-2	TRBV7-2	CASSGPGTSFSEYGYTF	TGTGCCAGCAGCGGCCCCGGGACATCCTTTTCCGAATATGGCTACACCTTC
NA	medium-sized	TRBJ2-3	TRBV7-9	CASSLARPPTDTQYF	TGTGCCAGCAGCTTAGCGCGGCCCCCCACAGATACGCAGTATTTT
TRBD2	NA	TRBJ2-1	TRBV7-6	CASSLGTSGGFGSYNEQFF	TGTGCCAGCAGCTTGGGGACTAGCGGGGGTTTCGGCTCCTACAATGAGCAGTTCTTC
TRBD2	NA	TRBJ2-6	TRBV27	CASSLGLAGANVLTF	TGTGCCAGCAGTTTGGGACTAGCTGGGGCCAACGTCCTGACTTTC
TRBD1	NA	TRBJ1-5	TRBV6-6	CASSYPGQGNQPQHF	TGTGCCAGCAGTTACCCCGGACAGGGAAATCAGCCCCAGCATTTT
TRBD1	NA	TRBJ2-1	TRBV27	CASHLRDRVNEQFF	TGTGCCAGCCACCTCCGGGACAGGGTTAATGAGCAGTTCTTC
TRBD2	NA	TRBJ2-3	TRBV7-2	CASSLLAGATDTQYF	TGTGCCAGCAGCTTGCTAGCGGGGGCCACAGATACGCAGTATTTT
NA	NA	TRBJ2-7	TRBV11-2	CASSLVGGEFTTYEQYF	TGTGCCAGCAGCTTAGTAGGAGGGGAGTTCACCACCTACGAGCAGTACTTC
TRBD1	NA	TRBJ2-1	TRBV7-2	CASNPGQGLHNEQFF	TGTGCCAGCAACCCGGGACAGGGCTTGCACAATGAGCAGTTCTTC
TRBD2	few	TRBJ2-7	TRBV16	CASSQSGLTEQYF	TGTGCCAGCAGCCAATCGGGACTAACCGAGCAGTACTTC